This T cell receptor beta chain is drawn from a study of blood T cells in healthy people across ages. Next came a second PCR, run for about 7 to 11 cycles, which used a sample-barcoded 5' primer along with a J-beta primer mix. TCRdb itself ran the 5' RACE reads through MiXCR, one entry per CDR3 protein. The table has 800,000 to 950,000 distinct CDR3 sequences, 25% to 30% seen once. The CDR3 totals 13 residues. Trimming took 3 bases from V and 9 from J; bases not matched to a gene: 6. CDR1 is SQVTM and CDR2 is ANQGSEA in the germline V gene. In addition, the sample was reused for a study of T cells of mothers and their children. This second study says: At around 1.6 ug per 15 ul, all of the extracted RNA went into cDNA synthesis.

The chain joins TRBV29-1 to TRBJ2-5; 11 bases align to TRBD1. This receptor was obtained from a woman in her forties in good health. The sequenced sample was blood. CDR3 sequence reads: CSVDPGQGGAQYF. Written as DNA, the CDR3 is TGCAGCGTTGACCCGGGACAGGGGGGGGCCCAGTACTTC.